The present TCR beta chain was sequenced within a study of T cells in Graves' hyperthyroidism and ophthalmopathy. On the study more broadly: Peripheral blood was taken when the disease was first diagnosed, before any treatment began. General study results and limits: Ophthalmopathy and stable hyperthyroidism were told apart by a 13 V-J model.

Ten or more counts support this clonotype. Antigen: not known. Thyroid ultrasound, orbital computed tomography, clinical symptoms, and serum thyroxine and TRAb underpinned diagnoses. The authors took PBMCs from over 8.5 ml fresh peripheral blood. The TCR beta CDR3 regions underwent amplification using RNA transcripts as the source. A first-round RT-PCR of the TCR CDR3 used the HTBI primer set. TCRdb analysed the multiplex PCR reads with MiXCR anew, one entry per CDR3 protein. This table holds approximately 24,000 distinct CDR3 sequences, less than 65% found once. The sequence was obtained from a woman aged 35 to 49 with Graves' hyperthyroidism that later progressed to Graves' ophthalmopathy. Sequencing was carried out using blood.

The CDR3 spells CASSLAGQAYEQYF. DNA of the CDR3: TGTGCCAGCAGTTTAGCGGGACAGGCCTACGAGCAGTACTTC. This chain links TRBV28 with TRBJ2-7, with 8 bases matching TRBD1. This CDR3 is built from 14 residues. Per the germline V gene, CDR1 is MDHEN and CDR2 is SYDVKM. The V and J ends lost 2 bases and 2 bases, in that order; junction bases with no gene match: 2.